This T cell receptor beta chain came from a study of cytomegalovirus exposure and HLA in healthy donors. Study-wide findings and caveats: Clonal expansion was found to be greater in HLA-associated TCR beta chains than in equally common others in a later analysis.

As for this clone: Its antigen is as yet unknown.

With V trimmed by 4 bases and J by 0 bases, 7 bases remained unmatched. CDR3 length equals 16 residues. The germline V gene has CDR1 SGHRS and CDR2 YFSETQ. PCR employed 60 Vbeta and 13 Jbeta primers. Assay used: immunoSEQ multiplex PCR; TCRdb lists only in-frame clones, some missing. The sample shows about 97,000 clones, roughly 76% of them seen only once. This TCR was recovered from a man between 35 and 55 years old in good health and CMV-seronegative. V usage is TRBV5-1 and J usage is TRBJ1-1; 9 positions match TRBD1. The sequenced material came from PBMCs. The CDR3 protein is CASSAGTGLMNTEAFF. The CDR3 DNA follows: TGCGCCAGCAGCGCAGGGACAGGGCTCATGAACACTGAAGCTTTCTTT.